What follows describes a single T cell receptor (beta chain). What it binds is not known. This record comes from a study of CD8 T cells in Susac syndrome. General study points: The study's TCR sequencing and HLA analysis covered a relatively small number of individuals, and the study acknowledged this.

A quantity of about 0.45 to 1 ug RNA underwent reverse transcription using random hexamers. TCRdb reanalysed the immunoSEQ multiplex PCR reads using MiXCR and keeps one entry per CDR3 protein. Of more than 110,000 distinct CDR3 sequences listed, 94% are singletons. The CDR3 has 18 amino acids. V lost 0 bases and J lost 7, with 28 bases in between. Germline V gene lookup returns CDR1 DFQATT and CDR2 SNEGSKA (reference sequence). Sample: CD8+ T cells from PBMCs. This receptor was identified in a human donor in good health. V and J are TRBV20-1 and TRBJ2-7; possible D gene TRBD2, 5 bases. For the CDR3, the DNA is TGCAGTGCTAGAGATCGTTTGGCTCCCAGACGGGGAAGTGGGGAGCAGTACTTC. Translation: CSARDRLAPRRGSGEQYF.